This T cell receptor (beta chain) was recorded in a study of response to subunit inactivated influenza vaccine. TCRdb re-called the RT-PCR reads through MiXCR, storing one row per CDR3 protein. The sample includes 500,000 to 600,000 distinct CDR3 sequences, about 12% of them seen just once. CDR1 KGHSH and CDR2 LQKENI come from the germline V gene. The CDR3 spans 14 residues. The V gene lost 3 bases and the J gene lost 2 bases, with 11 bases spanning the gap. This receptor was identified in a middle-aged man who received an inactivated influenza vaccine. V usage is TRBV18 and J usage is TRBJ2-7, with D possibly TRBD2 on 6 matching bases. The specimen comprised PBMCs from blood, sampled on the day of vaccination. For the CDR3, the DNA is TGTGCCAGCTCACCTAGTTGGGGGGCCTACGAGCAGTACTTC. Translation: CASSPSWGAYEQYF.